These 14 T cell receptor beta chains share one sample of origin, sequenced in a study of a mutant IDH1 vaccine in newly diagnosed glioma. TCRdb's table, derived via immunoSEQ multiplex PCR, lists solely in-frame clones and lacks some. The repertoire includes about 21,000 clones, roughly 86% of them detected once, and 5.7% sits in the top ten. Their antigens remain unidentified. Time point of the sample: week 11, during vaccination. All doses held 300 ug of mutant IDH1 20-mer peptide, with topical imiquimod. Sample: PBMCs, taken from a glioma patient whose treatment included an IDH1 peptide vaccine. The receptors shown here come from a woman aged 35 to 49 with glioma.

The chain is built from TRBV2 and TRBJ2-1, with TRBD2 matching over 9 bases. With 4 bases clipped from V and 7 bases from J, the junction kept 14 bases outside the gene matches. The CDR3 loop spans 17 amino acids. CDR1 is SNHLY, CDR2 FYNNEI, per germline. The CDR3 bases are TGTGCCAGCAGTGGACAGGTTGTAGCGGGAGCCTCTAATGAGCAGTTCTTC. Amino acid sequence: CASSGQVVAGASNEQFF.

The CDR3 region has the DNA TGTGCCAGCAGCTTAGTTCTGGGGGCCCCAAAAGAGACCCAGTACTTC. It codes for CASSLVLGAPKETQYF. The chain combines TRBV7-2 with TRBJ2-5; D perhaps matches TRBD1 (6 bases). Germline V gives CDR1 SGHTA, CDR2 FQGNSA. V shed 1 base and J shed 3 bases, with 15 bases lying between them. The CDR3 totals 16 residues.

This rearrangement joins TRBV4-2 to TRBJ2-7; D might be TRBD1 or TRBD2, each matching 6 bases. V lost 0 bases to trimming and J lost 6 bases, with 15 bases between them. CDR1 LGHNA and CDR2 YNFKEQ come from the germline V gene. This CDR3 spans 15 amino acids. CDR3 amino acids: CASSQDSGGGGEQYF. As DNA, the CDR3 is TGTGCCAGCAGCCAAGATAGTGGAGGGGGTGGCGAGCAGTACTTC.

The gene calls are TRBV4-1 and TRBJ1-5, with D perhaps TRBD1 (5 bases). CDR1 is MGHRA, CDR2 YSYEKL, per germline. V lost 6 bases and J lost 4, with 10 bases in between. CDR3 length equals 13 residues. Here the CDR3 reads CASRRGVNQPQHF. The CDR3 bases are TGCGCCAGCAGGCGAGGGGTGAATCAGCCCCAGCATTTT.

The J gene is TRBJ2-3, the V gene TRBV4-3, with unresolved D. This CDR3 region has 15 residues. Germline CDR1 reads LGHNA; CDR2 reads YSLEER. V was clipped by 0 bases and J by 6 bases, with 13 bases between them. The CDR3 is CASSQDRQPSDTQYF. The CDR3 region has the DNA TGCGCCAGCAGCCAAGATCGCCAGCCCTCGGATACGCAGTATTTT.

V is TRBV9 and J is TRBJ1-3, with D possibly TRBD1 on 5 matching bases. CDR3 length equals 16 residues. V shed 4 bases and J shed 0 bases, with 14 bases lying between them. Germline CDR1 reads SGDLS; CDR2 reads YYNGEE. The CDR3 nucleotides are TGTGCCAGCAGCCCCCGTGGGACCTTCTCTGGAAACACCATATATTTT. Its translation is CASSPRGTFSGNTIYF.

The chain couples TRBV7-8 to TRBJ2-2, with 10 bases fitting TRBD1. The CDR3 sequence is 15 residues long. V lost 5 bases and J lost 2; bases outside the gene matches: 2. Germline V CDR1 and CDR2: SGHVS, FQNEAQ. This CDR3 reads CASSRQGANTGELFF. DNA for the CDR3: TGTGCCAGCAGCCGACAGGGGGCCAACACCGGGGAGCTGTTTTTT.

The V call is TRBV2, the J call TRBJ1-5; D call uncertain. Trimming cost V 1 base and J 0 bases, with 4 bases left between them. The CDR3 runs 14 residues. In germline, CDR1 is SNHLY, CDR2 FYNNEI. The DNA of the CDR3 is TGTGCCAGCAGTGAAGGGAATAGCAATCAGCCCCAGCATTTT. Translated, it gives CASSEGNSNQPQHF.

CDR3 DNA: TGCGCCAGCAGCCAACCCGTCGTGGGGGGGGGCAACTATGGCTACACCTTC. This codes for CASSQPVVGGGNYGYTF. The rearrangement links TRBV4-1 to TRBJ1-2, with a tentative D call TRBD1 (6 bases). The CDR3 runs 17 residues. From germline, CDR1 is MGHRA and CDR2 YSYEKL. The V end lost 2 bases, the J end lost 2 bases, and 18 bases lay between the germline ends.

Only one count was recorded for this clone. The gene calls are TRBV5-4 and TRBJ2-3; 7 nucleotides align to TRBD2. The CDR3 has 13 residues. CDR1 and CDR2 (germline): SGHNT, YYREEE (reference sequence). V lost 6 bases to trimming and J lost 4 bases; unmatched junction nucleotides: 5. CDR3 sequence: CASTTGGADTQYF. The CDR3 DNA is TGTGCCAGCACCACGGGAGGTGCAGATACGCAGTATTTT.

The chain employs TRBV5-4 and TRBJ1-5; D might be TRBD1 (5 bases). The germline V gene has CDR1 SGHNT and CDR2 YYREEE (reference sequence). The ends were cut back, 2 bases at V and 0 bases at J, with 9 bases in the middle. The CDR3 is 15 residues long. The CDR3 DNA is TGTGCCAGCAGCTTTGGGGGAAATAGCAATCAGCCCCAGCATTTT. Amino acids: CASSFGGNSNQPQHF.

This chain uses TRBV19 with TRBJ1-2, with 7 bases identical to TRBD1. The V gene's germline CDR1 is LNHDA and CDR2 SQIVND (reference sequence). Losses at the gene ends were 0 bases for V and 4 bases for J; bases not matched to a gene: 2. This CDR3 contains 14 residues. The CDR3 DNA is TGTGCCAGTAGTATAGAGACAGGGACCTATGGCTACACCTTC. It codes for CASSIETGTYGYTF.

The chain recombines TRBV5-1 with TRBJ2-7, with 8 bases that match TRBD2. The V gene's germline CDR1 is SGHRS and CDR2 YFSETQ. The V and J ends lost 5 bases and 6 bases, in that order; junction bases with no gene match: 10. The length of the CDR3 is 14 residues. The CDR3 loop reads CASSNSGGESEQYF. For the CDR3, the DNA is TGCGCCAGCAGTAATTCGGGAGGGGAGAGCGAGCAGTACTTC. Variable domain in full (rest from reference TRBV5-1 and TRBJ2-7): KAGVTQTPRYLIKTRGQQVTLSCSPISGHRSVSWYQQTPGQGLQFLFEYFSETQRNKGNFPGRFSGRQFSNSRSEMNVSTLELGDSALYLCASSNSGGESEQYFGPGTRLTVT.

The chain uses TRBV19 and TRBJ1-1; D gene ambiguous. Looked up from germline, CDR1 is LNHDA and CDR2 is SQIVND (reference sequence). CDR3 length: 13 residues. V lost 7 bases to trimming and J lost 1 base, with 10 bases between them. CDR3 sequence: CASNARSNTEAFF. For the CDR3, the DNA is TGTGCCAGTAATGCCAGGTCGAACACTGAAGCTTTCTTT.